Shown below are 2 T cell receptor beta chains from a single sample sequenced in a study of shared clonotypes between healthy human individuals. Assay used: immunoSEQ multiplex PCR; TCRdb lists only in-frame clones, some missing. The sample records over a million clones, 95% to 97% being singletons. Sequencing was performed on naive CD4+ T cells sorted from blood. Regarding subset: CD45RA+ positively selected. The receptor set was obtained from a man aged 25 to 40 in good health.

The chain combines TRBV6-4 with TRBJ2-7; 12 positions agree with TRBD2. The CDR3 covers 15 residues. The germline gives CDR1 MRHNA, CDR2 SNTAGT. V was pared by 8 bases and J by 1 base, with 6 bases of the junction left unmatched. CDR3: CASRLAGDESYEQYF. The CDR3 DNA follows: TGTGCCAGCCGACTAGCGGGAGACGAATCCTACGAGCAGTACTTC.

J is TRBJ2-1 and V is TRBV4-3, with 11 nucleotides matching TRBD2. Looked up from germline, CDR1 is LGHNA and CDR2 is YSLEER. V lost 0 bases to trimming and J lost 9 bases; unmatched junction nucleotides: 10. The CDR3 loop spans 17 amino acids. The CDR3 spells CASSQDLGSGRAGEQFF. CDR3 sequence (DNA): TGCGCCAGCAGCCAAGATTTGGGTAGCGGGAGGGCCGGTGAGCAGTTCTTC.